These T cell receptor beta chains were read from a single sample in a study of T cell responses to AZD1222 COVID-19 vaccine. Sequenced by immunoSEQ multiplex PCR; TCRdb stores in-frame clones only, minus some. This table has approximately 100,000 clones, 90% to 95% appearing once. Sequences were derived from peripheral blood, sampled on day 0 of AZD1222 vaccination. These TCRs come from an adult in good health. Each CDR3 is given with its conserved first and last residue. D genes are given only for firm matches. Expanded clones are given a class, and other clones once, few, many or no size at all.

abundance	v_gene	d_gene	j_gene	CDR3aa	CDR3nt
few	TRBV19	.	TRBJ1-5	CASSIREGQPQHF	TGTGCCAGTAGTATAAGGGAGGGACAGCCCCAGCATTTT
.	TRBV2	.	TRBJ1-2	CARRGGYGGYTF	TGTGCCAGGCGAGGGGGGTACGGAGGCTACACCTTC
.	TRBV23-1	.	TRBJ2-7	CASSRHRASYEQYF	TGCGCCAGCAGCCGCCACAGGGCCTCCTACGAGCAGTACTTC
.	TRBV19	.	TRBJ2-3	CASGDLGGTDTQYF	TGTGCCAGTGGGGATCTCGGGGGCACAGATACGCAGTATTTT
.	TRBV12-3/TRBV12-4	.	TRBJ2-7	CASSRTQHEQYF	TGTGCCAGCAGTCGGACTCAGCACGAGCAGTACTTC
.	TRBV7-9	.	TRBJ1-5	CASSLVQGGDQPQHF	TGTGCCAGCAGCTTAGTTCAGGGCGGTGATCAGCCCCAGCATTTT
.	TRBV2	.	TRBJ2-7	CASSGRQYPSYEQYF	TGTGCCAGCAGTGGGAGACAGTACCCCTCCTACGAGCAGTACTTC
.	TRBV6-6	TRBD1	TRBJ1-5	CASCDRGFRQPQHF	TGTGCCAGCTGCGACAGGGGGTTTCGTCAGCCCCAGCATTTT
.	TRBV5-1	TRBD1	TRBJ1-2	CASSLSPTGRNYGYTF	TGCGCCAGCAGCCTGAGCCCGACAGGGAGGAACTATGGCTACACCTTC
.	TRBV5-1	TRBD1	TRBJ2-3	CASSLRFTGQGSTDTQYF	TGCGCCAGCAGCCTAAGATTCACGGGACAGGGGTCCACAGATACGCAGTATTTT
.	TRBV11-3	TRBD1	TRBJ1-1	CASSTTGGDTEAFF	TGTGCCAGCAGCACAACAGGGGGAGACACTGAAGCTTTCTTT
.	TRBV28	.	TRBJ1-5	CASTTWGGQHPPQHF	TGTGCCAGCACCACCTGGGGGGGTCAACATCCCCCCCAGCATTTT
.	TRBV12-5	TRBD1	TRBJ1-3	CASGQDRGAGNTIYF	TGTGCTAGTGGCCAGGACAGGGGGGCTGGAAACACCATATATTTT
.	TRBV19	TRBD1	TRBJ1-2	CASMTGQRVYGYTF	TGTGCCAGCATGACAGGGCAAAGAGTTTATGGCTACACCTTC
.	TRBV28	.	TRBJ1-2	CASSLSSSHYGYTF	TGTGCCAGCAGTTTAAGTTCCAGTCACTATGGCTACACCTTC
.	TRBV4-3	.	TRBJ1-1	CASSLRGWDTEAFF	TGCGCCAGCAGCCTCAGGGGTTGGGACACTGAAGCTTTCTTT
.	TRBV7-9	.	TRBJ2-3	CASSPSTGAQYF	TGTGCCAGCAGCCCCAGTACGGGAGCGCAGTATTTT
.	TRBV7-9	.	TRBJ2-2	CASRSRQDNTGELFF	TGTGCCAGCAGATCGAGACAAGATAACACCGGGGAGCTGTTTTTT
.	TRBV9	.	TRBJ2-1	CASSGNEQFF	TGTGCCAGCAGCGGGAATGAGCAGTTCTTC
.	TRBV12-5	.	TRBJ2-2	CASRIGADTGELFF	TGTGCTAGTAGAATCGGCGCAGACACCGGGGAGCTGTTTTTT
.	TRBV27	.	TRBJ2-2	CASSLVAGELFF	TGTGCCAGCAGTTTAGTGGCCGGGGAGCTGTTTTTT
.	TRBV27	TRBD1	TRBJ1-1	CASIALQGESTEAFF	TGTGCCAGCATCGCCCTTCAGGGGGAGAGCACTGAAGCTTTCTTT
once	TRBV7-9	TRBD1	TRBJ2-7	CASRTADRAYEQYF	TGTGCCAGCAGAACCGCCGACAGGGCCTACGAGCAGTACTTC
.	TRBV10-3	TRBD1	TRBJ1-3	CAISDSGTGGKGNTIYF	TGTGCCATCAGTGACTCCGGGACAGGGGGAAAAGGAAACACCATATATTTT
once	TRBV27	TRBD1	TRBJ1-2	CASRGGTGVGYTF	TGTGCCAGCAGGGGGGGGACAGGGGTTGGCTACACCTTC
.	TRBV5-4	TRBD1	TRBJ1-1	CASSPGQGGNTEAFF	TGTGCCAGCAGCCCAGGACAGGGAGGGAACACTGAAGCTTTCTTT
.	TRBV27	.	TRBJ2-7	CASSLQGTVFYEQYF	TGTGCCAGCAGTTTACAGGGGACTGTATTTTACGAGCAGTACTTC
.	TRBV6-5	.	TRBJ1-2	CASRNTVDVRYTF	TGTGCCAGCAGAAACACCGTAGATGTTCGCTACACCTTC
.	TRBV27	.	TRBJ2-3	CASVPGWGTGDTQYF	TGTGCCAGCGTTCCGGGTTGGGGGACGGGGGATACGCAGTATTTT
.	TRBV5-6	TRBD1	TRBJ2-3	CASSLAGRGLTDTQYF	TGTGCCAGCAGCTTGGCGGGCAGGGGGCTCACAGATACGCAGTATTTT
.	TRBV7-3	TRBD2	TRBJ2-3	CASSLAGGADTQYF	TGTGCCAGCAGCTTGGCGGGGGGGGCCGATACGCAGTATTTT
.	TRBV28	.	TRBJ1-1	CASSLRSEAFF	TGTGCCAGCAGTTTGCGGTCAGAAGCTTTCTTT
.	TRBV27	TRBD1	TRBJ1-4	CASSPRQGIEKLFF	TGTGCCAGCAGTCCGCGACAGGGGATTGAAAAACTGTTTTTT
.	TRBV5-8	.	TRBJ2-5	CASSFRPGVKQTQYF	TGTGCCAGCAGCTTTCGGCCGGGGGTAAAGCAGACCCAGTACTTC
.	TRBV6-5	.	TRBJ2-1	CASSTYNNEQFF	TGTGCCAGCAGTACCTATAACAATGAGCAGTTCTTC
.	TRBV7-3	.	TRBJ2-1	CASSLYGQRPYNEQFF	TGTGCCAGCAGCCTATACGGCCAGCGGCCCTACAATGAGCAGTTCTTC
once	TRBV5-1	.	TRBJ1-6	CASSLDGFYSSYNSPLHF	TGCGCCAGCAGCTTGGATGGATTCTACAGCTCCTATAATTCACCCCTCCACTTT
.	TRBV28	TRBD1	TRBJ1-2	CASSHRDRNYGYTF	TGTGCCAGCAGCCACCGGGACAGAAACTATGGCTACACCTTC
.	TRBV11-3	.	TRBJ2-7	CASSLDGGTVSYEQYF	TGTGCCAGCAGCTTAGATGGCGGGACAGTCTCCTACGAGCAGTACTTC
.	TRBV6-5	.	TRBJ1-4	CASVLPGTMKEKLFF	TGTGCCAGCGTGCTTCCTGGGACGATGAAAGAAAAACTGTTTTTT
.	TRBV3-1/TRBV3-2	.	TRBJ2-4	CASSHWTVAKNIQYF	TGTGCCAGCAGCCATTGGACTGTAGCCAAAAACATTCAGTACTTC
.	TRBV19	.	TRBJ1-5	CASSIGGASNQPQHF	TGTGCCAGTAGTATAGGTGGGGCAAGCAATCAGCCCCAGCATTTT
.	TRBV4-3	.	TRBJ2-5	CASSQNGLRGANQETQYF	TGCGCCAGCAGCCAGAATGGGTTGAGGGGGGCCAACCAAGAGACCCAGTACTTC
.	TRBV7-2	TRBD1	TRBJ2-7	CASSSGQIGSSYEQYF	TGTGCCAGCAGCTCGGGACAGATCGGAAGCTCCTACGAGCAGTACTTC
.	TRBV18	TRBD1	TRBJ1-1	CASSRTGGGLNTEAFF	TGTGCCAGCTCACGTACAGGGGGCGGTCTTAACACTGAAGCTTTCTTT
.	TRBV7-3	TRBD2	TRBJ2-1	CASSLNPTSGGVSEQFF	TGTGCCAGCAGCTTAAACCCCACTAGCGGGGGGGTATCTGAGCAGTTCTTC
.	TRBV7-9	.	TRBJ1-2	CASSPAVGSGYTF	TGTGCCAGCAGCCCAGCGGTGGGTAGTGGCTACACCTTC
.	TRBV30	.	TRBJ1-3	CAWSVRGNGNTIYF	TGTGCCTGGAGTGTACGAGGGAATGGAAACACCATATATTTT
.	TRBV11-2	.	TRBJ1-1	CASRLTGTGNTEAFF	TGTGCCAGCCGCTTGACGGGGACGGGGAACACTGAAGCTTTCTTT
.	TRBV28	.	TRBJ1-2	CASSFDQLGGYTF	TGTGCCAGCAGTTTTGATCAGCTGGGTGGCTACACCTTC
.	TRBV21-1	.	TRBJ2-7	CASGAHPNKTYEQYF	TGTGCCAGCGGGGCACACCCGAACAAGACTTACGAGCAGTACTTC
.	TRBV4-3	.	TRBJ1-1	CASSQVYDHLSSTEAFF	TGCGCCAGCAGCCAAGTATACGACCACCTCAGCTCCACTGAAGCTTTCTTT